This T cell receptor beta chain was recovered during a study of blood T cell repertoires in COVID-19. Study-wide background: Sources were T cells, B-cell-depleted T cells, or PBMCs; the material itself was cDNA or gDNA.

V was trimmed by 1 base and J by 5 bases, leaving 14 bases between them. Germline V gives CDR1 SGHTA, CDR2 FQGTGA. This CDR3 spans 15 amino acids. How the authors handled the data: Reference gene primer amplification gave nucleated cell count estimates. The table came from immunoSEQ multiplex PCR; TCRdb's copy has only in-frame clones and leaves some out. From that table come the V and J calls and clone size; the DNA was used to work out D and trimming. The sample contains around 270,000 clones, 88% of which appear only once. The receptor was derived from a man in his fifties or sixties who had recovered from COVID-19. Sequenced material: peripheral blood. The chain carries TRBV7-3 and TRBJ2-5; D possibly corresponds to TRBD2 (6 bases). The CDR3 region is CASSLSADRGETQYF. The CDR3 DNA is TGTGCCAGCAGCTTAAGCGCCGACCGGGGGGAGACCCAGTACTTC.